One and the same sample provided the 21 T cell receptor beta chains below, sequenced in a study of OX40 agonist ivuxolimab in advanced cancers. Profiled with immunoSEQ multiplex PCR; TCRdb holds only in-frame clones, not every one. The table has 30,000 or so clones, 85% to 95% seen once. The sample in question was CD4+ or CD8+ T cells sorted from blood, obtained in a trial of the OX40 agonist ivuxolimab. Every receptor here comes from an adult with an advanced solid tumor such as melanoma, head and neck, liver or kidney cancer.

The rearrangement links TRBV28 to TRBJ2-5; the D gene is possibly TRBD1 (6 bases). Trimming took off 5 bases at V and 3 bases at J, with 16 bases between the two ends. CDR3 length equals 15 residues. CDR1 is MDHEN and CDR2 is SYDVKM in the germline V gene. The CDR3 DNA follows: TGTGCCAGCAGTACTCCCGTCGGGGACAAAGAGACCCAGTACTTC. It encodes CASSTPVGDKETQYF.

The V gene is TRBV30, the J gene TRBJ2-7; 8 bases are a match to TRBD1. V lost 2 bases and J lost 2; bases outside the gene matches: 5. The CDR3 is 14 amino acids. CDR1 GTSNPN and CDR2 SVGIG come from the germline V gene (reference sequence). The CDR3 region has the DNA TGTGCCTGGAGTACAGGGACAGGAGCCTACGAGCAGTACTTC. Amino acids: CAWSTGTGAYEQYF.

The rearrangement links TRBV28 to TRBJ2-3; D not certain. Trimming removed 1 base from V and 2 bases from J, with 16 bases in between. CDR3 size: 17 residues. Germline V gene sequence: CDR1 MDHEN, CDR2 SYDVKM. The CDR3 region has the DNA TGTGCCAGCAGTTTATCGCCCGGCTATGGCTACACAGATACGCAGTATTTT. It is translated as CASSLSPGYGYTDTQYF.

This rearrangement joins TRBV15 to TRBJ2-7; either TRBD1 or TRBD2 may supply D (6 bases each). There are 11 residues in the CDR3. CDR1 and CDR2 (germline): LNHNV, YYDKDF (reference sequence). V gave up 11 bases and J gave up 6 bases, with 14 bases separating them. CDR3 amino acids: CAVSRGLEQYF. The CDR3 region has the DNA TGTGCCGTCTCCCGGGGGCTCGAGCAGTACTTC.

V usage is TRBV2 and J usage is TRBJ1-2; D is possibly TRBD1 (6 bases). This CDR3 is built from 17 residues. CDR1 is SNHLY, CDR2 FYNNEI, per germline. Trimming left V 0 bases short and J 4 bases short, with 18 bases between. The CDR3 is CASSEAPIGGLGYGYTF. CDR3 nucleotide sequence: TGTGCCAGCAGTGAAGCGCCGATCGGGGGGCTCGGCTATGGCTACACCTTC. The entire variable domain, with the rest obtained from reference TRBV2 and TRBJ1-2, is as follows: EPEVTQTPSHQVTQMGQEVILRCVPISNHLYFYWYRQILGQKVEFLVSFYNNEISEKSEIFDDQFSVERPDGSNFTLKIRSTKLEDSAMYFCASSEAPIGGLGYGYTFGSGTRLTVV.

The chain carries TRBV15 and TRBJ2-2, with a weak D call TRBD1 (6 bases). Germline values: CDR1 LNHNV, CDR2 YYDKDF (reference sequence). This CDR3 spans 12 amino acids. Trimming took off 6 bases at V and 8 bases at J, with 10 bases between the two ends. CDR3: CATSYRAGELFF. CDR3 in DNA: TGTGCCACCAGTTACAGGGCTGGGGAGCTGTTTTTT.

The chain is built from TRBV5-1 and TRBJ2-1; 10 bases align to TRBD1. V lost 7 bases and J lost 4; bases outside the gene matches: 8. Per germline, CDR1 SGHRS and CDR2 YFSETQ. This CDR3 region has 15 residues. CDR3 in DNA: TGCGCCAGCGGGCTAGACAGGGGGCCTTACAATGAGCAGTTCTTC. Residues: CASGLDRGPYNEQFF. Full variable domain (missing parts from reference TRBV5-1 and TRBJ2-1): KAGVTQTPRYLIKTRGQQVTLSCSPISGHRSVSWYQQTPGQGLQFLFEYFSETQRNKGNFPGRFSGRQFSNSRSEMNVSTLELGDSALYLCASGLDRGPYNEQFFGPGTRLTVL.

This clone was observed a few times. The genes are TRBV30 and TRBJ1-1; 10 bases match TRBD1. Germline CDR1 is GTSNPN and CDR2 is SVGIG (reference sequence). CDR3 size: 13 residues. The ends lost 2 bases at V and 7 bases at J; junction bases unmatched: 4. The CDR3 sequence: CAWSLGQGIEAFF. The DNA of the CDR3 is TGTGCCTGGAGTTTGGGACAGGGGATTGAAGCTTTCTTT.

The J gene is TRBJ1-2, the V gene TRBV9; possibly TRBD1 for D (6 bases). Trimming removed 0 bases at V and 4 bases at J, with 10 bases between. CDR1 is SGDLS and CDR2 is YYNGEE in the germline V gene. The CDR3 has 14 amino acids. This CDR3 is CASSVDGGVYGYTF. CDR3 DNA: TGTGCCAGCAGCGTAGATGGGGGCGTCTATGGCTACACCTTC.

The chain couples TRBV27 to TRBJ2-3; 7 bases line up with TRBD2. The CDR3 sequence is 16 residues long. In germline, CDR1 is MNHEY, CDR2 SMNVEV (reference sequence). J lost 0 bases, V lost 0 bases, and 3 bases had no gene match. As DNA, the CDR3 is TGTGCCAGCAGTTTATCTGCTAGCGGAAGCACAGATACGCAGTATTTT. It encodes CASSLSASGSTDTQYF.

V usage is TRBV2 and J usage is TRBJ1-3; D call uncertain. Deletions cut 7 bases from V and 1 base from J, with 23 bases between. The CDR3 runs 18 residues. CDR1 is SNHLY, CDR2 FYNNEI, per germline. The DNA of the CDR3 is TGTGCCAGCATTGGGCAGGTTAAGGTCCTACGGTCTGGAAACACCATATATTTT. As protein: CASIGQVKVLRSGNTIYF.

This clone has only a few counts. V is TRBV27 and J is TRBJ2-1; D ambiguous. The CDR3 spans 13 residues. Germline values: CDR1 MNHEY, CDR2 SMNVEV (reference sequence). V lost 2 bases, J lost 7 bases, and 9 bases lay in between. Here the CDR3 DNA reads TGTGCCAGCAGTTTAGCAACAGTTAATGAGCAGTTCTTC. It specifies CASSLATVNEQFF.

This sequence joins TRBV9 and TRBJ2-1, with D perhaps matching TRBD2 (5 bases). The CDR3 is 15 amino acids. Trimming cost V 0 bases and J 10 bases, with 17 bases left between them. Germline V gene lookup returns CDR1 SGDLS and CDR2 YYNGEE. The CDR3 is CASSVGERPGEEQFF. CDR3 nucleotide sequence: TGTGCCAGCAGCGTAGGTGAGCGGCCCGGGGAGGAGCAGTTCTTC. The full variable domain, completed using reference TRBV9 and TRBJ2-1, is DSGVTQTPKHLITATGQRVTLRCSPRSGDLSVYWYQQSLDQGLQFLIQYYNGEERAKGNILERFSAQQFPDLHSELNLSSLELGDSALYFCASSVGERPGEEQFFGPGTRLTVL.

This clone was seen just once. CDR3 coding DNA: TGTGCCAGCAGCCAAGATCCCACGGGGGGAGGCTCCTACGAGCAGTACTTC. Translating it yields CASSQDPTGGGSYEQYF. J is TRBJ2-7 and V is TRBV4-2, with 7 bases that match TRBD2. Unmatched junction bases numbered 8, after V lost 0 bases and J lost 0 bases. The CDR3 covers 17 residues. Per germline, CDR1 LGHNA and CDR2 YNFKEQ.

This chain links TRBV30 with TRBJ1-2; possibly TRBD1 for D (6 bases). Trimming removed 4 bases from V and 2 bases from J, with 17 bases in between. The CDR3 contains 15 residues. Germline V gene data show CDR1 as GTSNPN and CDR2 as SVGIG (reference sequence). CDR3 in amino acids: CAWTAGGSNNYGYTF. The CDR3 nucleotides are TGTGCCTGGACCGCCGGGGGCTCCAACAACTATGGCTACACCTTC.

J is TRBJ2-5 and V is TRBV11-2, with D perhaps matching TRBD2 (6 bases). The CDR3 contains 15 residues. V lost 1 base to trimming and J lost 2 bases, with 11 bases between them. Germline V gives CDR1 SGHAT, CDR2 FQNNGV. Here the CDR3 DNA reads TGTGCCAGCAGCTTAGGTGGAGGGTTTCAAGAGACCCAGTACTTC. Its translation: CASSLGGGFQETQYF.

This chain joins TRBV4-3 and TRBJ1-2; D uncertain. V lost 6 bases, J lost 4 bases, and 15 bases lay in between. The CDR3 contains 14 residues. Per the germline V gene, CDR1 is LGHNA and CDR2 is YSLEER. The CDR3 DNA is TGCGCCAGCAGTCCGGTCGGGGTGGGCTATGGCTACACCTTC. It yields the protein CASSPVGVGYGYTF.

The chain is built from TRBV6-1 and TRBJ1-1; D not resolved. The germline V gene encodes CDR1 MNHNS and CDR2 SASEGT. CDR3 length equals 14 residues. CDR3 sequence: CALTELTRSTEAFF. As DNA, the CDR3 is TGTGCTCTGACTGAACTTACGAGGAGCACTGAAGCTTTCTTT.

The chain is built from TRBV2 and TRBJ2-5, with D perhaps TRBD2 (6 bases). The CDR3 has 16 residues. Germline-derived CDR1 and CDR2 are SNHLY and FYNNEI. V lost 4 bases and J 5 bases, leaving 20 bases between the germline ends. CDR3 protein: CASSGVAESVVETQYF. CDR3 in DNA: TGTGCCAGCAGTGGGGTAGCGGAATCGGTGGTGGAGACCCAGTACTTC. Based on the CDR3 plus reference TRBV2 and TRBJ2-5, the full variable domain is EPEVTQTPSHQVTQMGQEVILRCVPISNHLYFYWYRQILGQKVEFLVSFYNNEISEKSEIFDDQFSVERPDGSNFTLKIRSTKLEDSAMYFCASSGVAESVVETQYFGPGTRLLVL.

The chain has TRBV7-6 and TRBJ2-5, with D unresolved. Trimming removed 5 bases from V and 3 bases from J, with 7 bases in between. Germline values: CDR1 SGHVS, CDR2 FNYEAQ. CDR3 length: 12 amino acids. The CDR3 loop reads CASSDPKETQYF. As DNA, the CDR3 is TGTGCCAGCAGCGACCCGAAAGAGACCCAGTACTTC.

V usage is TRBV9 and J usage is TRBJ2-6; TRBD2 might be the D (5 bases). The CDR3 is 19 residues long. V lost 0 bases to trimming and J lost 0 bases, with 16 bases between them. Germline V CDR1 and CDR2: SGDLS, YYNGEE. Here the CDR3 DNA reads TGTGCCAGCAGCGTAGCTGGAGGACTGGGAAGCTCTGGGGCCAACGTCCTGACTTTC. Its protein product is CASSVAGGLGSSGANVLTF.